One sample yielded the 3 T cell receptor beta chains listed below, sequenced in a study of control samples from healthy donors and cancer patients. Libraries were prepared by immunoSEQ multiplex PCR; TCRdb keeps only in-frame clonotypes and omits some of them. This sample has approximately 150,000 clones; roughly 95% occur once, and the top ten carry approximately 0.97%. Sequenced input: blood. The receptors derive from a woman aged 30 to 39 in good health.

This chain uses TRBV7-8 with TRBJ1-4; no firm D call. The germline V gene encodes CDR1 SGHVS and CDR2 FQNEAQ. The CDR3 spans 16 residues. Trimming pared 2 bases from V and 3 bases from J, leaving 13 bases between. CDR3 protein: CASSLLSSRANEKLFF. Here the CDR3 DNA reads TGTGCCAGCAGCTTATTATCTTCTCGGGCTAATGAAAAACTGTTTTTT.

This chain uses TRBV6-5 with TRBJ2-5, with D unclear. Trimming pared 6 bases from V and 1 base from J, leaving 15 bases between. Germline V gene data show CDR1 as MNHEY and CDR2 as SVGAGI. There are 15 residues in the CDR3. The CDR3 loop is CASSQTHEPQETQYF. The CDR3 region has the DNA TGTGCCAGCAGCCAAACTCATGAGCCCCAAGAGACCCAGTACTTC.

As regards this clone: The identical CDR3 is also encoded by other nucleotide sequences in the sample. This chain connects TRBV10-2 to TRBJ1-2; no clear D gene. Germline CDR1 and CDR2: WSHSY and SAAADI. V lost 5 bases and J lost 4, with 11 bases in between. The CDR3 has 13 residues. The CDR3 DNA is TGCGCCAGCAGTATGAGGGATGGCTATGGCTACACCTTC. Residues: CASSMRDGYGYTF.